Reported below is one T cell receptor beta chain. What it binds is not known. At the DNA level, this CDR3 is encoded by other sequences in the same sample as well. Germline V gene lookup returns CDR1 SNHLY and CDR2 FYNNEI. Trimming stripped 6 bases from V and 1 base from J, with 9 bases between. The CDR3 spans 13 residues. The source of the sample is a study of shared clonotypes between healthy human individuals. In the study overall: The cohort comprised a couple of women and a few men. Their ages spanned 18 to 49 years.

Overall study results and limits: It was observed that approximately 5% of naive CD4 clonotypes were shared across a few donors. Represented genetic and exposure-history diversity was restricted by having few donors.

Measured with immunoSEQ multiplex PCR; TCRdb has only the in-frame clones, and not every one. The sample includes approximately 2.4 million clones, approximately 96% seen only once; the top ten take roughly 0.13%. The TCR was taken from a man aged 18 to 29 in good health. Sequencing was done on a sample of naive CD4+ T cells sorted from blood. Indicated subset: CD45RA+ positively selected. The chain joins TRBV2 to TRBJ1-1; weak D call: TRBD1 (6 bases). CDR3 bases: TGTGCCAGCAGCAAGGACAGGAACACTGAAGCTTTCTTT. It encodes CASSKDRNTEAFF. Based on the CDR3 plus reference TRBV2 and TRBJ1-1, the full variable domain is EPEVTQTPSHQVTQMGQEVILRCVPISNHLYFYWYRQILGQKVEFLVSFYNNEISEKSEIFDDQFSVERPDGSNFTLKIRSTKLEDSAMYFCASSKDRNTEAFFGQGTRLTVV.